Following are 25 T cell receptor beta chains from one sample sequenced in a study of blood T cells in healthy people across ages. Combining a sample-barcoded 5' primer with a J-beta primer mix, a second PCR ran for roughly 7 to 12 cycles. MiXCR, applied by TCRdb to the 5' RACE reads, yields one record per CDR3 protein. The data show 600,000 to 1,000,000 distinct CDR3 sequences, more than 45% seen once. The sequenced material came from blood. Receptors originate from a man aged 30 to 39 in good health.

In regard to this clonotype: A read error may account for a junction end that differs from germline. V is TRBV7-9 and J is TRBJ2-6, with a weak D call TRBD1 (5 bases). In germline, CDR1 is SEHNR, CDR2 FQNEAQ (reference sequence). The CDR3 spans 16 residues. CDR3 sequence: CASSLRRNSGANVPTF. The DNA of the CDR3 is TGTGCCAGCAGCCTAAGACGGAACTCTGGGGCCAACGTCCCGACTTTC.

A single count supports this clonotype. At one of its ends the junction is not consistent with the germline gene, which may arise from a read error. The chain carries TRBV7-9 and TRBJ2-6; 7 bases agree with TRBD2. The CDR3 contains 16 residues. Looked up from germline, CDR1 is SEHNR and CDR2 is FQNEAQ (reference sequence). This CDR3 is CASSGGGFSGADVLTF. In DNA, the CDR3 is TGTGCCAGCAGCGGGGGGGGTTTCTCTGGGGCCGACGTCCTGACTTTC.

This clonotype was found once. Here the CDR3 DNA reads TGCAGCGTTCCTGCAGCTAACTATGGCTACACCTTC. This codes for CSVPAANYGYTF. V usage is TRBV29-1 and J usage is TRBJ1-2; D gene uncertain. The CDR3 has 12 amino acids. V was shortened by 5 bases and J by 0 bases, with 7 bases between the two germline ends. Looked up from germline, CDR1 is SQVTM and CDR2 is ANQGSEA.

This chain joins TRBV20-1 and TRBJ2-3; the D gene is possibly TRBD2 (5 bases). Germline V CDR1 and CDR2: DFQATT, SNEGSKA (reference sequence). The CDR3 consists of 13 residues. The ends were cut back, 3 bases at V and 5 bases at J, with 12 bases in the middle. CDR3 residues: CSASGITGDTQYF. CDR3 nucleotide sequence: TGCAGTGCTAGCGGGATCACGGGAGATACGCAGTATTTT.

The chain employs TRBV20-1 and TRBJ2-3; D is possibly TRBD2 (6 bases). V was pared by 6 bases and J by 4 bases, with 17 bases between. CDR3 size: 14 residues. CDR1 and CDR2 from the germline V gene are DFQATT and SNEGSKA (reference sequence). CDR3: CSADPGLGADTQYF. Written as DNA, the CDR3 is TGCAGTGCAGACCCGGGACTTGGGGCAGATACGCAGTATTTT.

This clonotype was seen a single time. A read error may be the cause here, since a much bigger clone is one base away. CDR3 sequence: CASSQTELANNEQYF. In DNA form, the CDR3 reads TGTGCCAGCAGCCAAACTGAACTAGCGAACAATGAGCAGTACTTC. This sequence joins TRBV4-2 and TRBJ2-7, with 7 bases identical to TRBD2. In germline, CDR1 is LGHNA, CDR2 YNFKEQ. CDR3 length equals 15 residues. J was trimmed by 7 bases and V by 2 bases; bases with no gene match: 11.

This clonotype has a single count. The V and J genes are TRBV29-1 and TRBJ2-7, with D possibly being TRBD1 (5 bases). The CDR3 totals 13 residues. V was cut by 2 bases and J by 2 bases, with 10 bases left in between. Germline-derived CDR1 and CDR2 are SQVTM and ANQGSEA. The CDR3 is CSVESDKAYEQYF. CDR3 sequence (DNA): TGCAGCGTTGAATCGGACAAAGCCTACGAGCAGTACTTC.

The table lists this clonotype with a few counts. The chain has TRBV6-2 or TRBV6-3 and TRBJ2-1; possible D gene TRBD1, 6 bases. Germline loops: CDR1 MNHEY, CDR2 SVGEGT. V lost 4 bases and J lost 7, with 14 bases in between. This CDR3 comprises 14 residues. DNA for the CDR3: TGTGCCAGCAGTTTCAGGGGTCGGGTGAATGAGCAGTTCTTC. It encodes CASSFRGRVNEQFF.

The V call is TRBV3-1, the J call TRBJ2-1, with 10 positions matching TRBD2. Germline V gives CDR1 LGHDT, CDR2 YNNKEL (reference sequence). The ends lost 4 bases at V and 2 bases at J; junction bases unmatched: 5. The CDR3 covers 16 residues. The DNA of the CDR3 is TGTGCCAGCAGCCCCTCTAGCGGGGGCACCTACAATGAGCAGTTCTTC. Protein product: CASSPSSGGTYNEQFF.

The CDR3 reads CATSLEELYEQYF. The CDR3 coding sequence is TGTGCCACTTCCCTGGAGGAGCTCTACGAGCAGTACTTC. The chain has TRBV10-3 and TRBJ2-4; D perhaps matches TRBD2 (5 bases). The tail of the sequence fits TRBJ2-7 better, so the J call may be wrong. CDR3 size: 13 residues. CDR1 and CDR2 (germline): ENHRY, SYGVKD.

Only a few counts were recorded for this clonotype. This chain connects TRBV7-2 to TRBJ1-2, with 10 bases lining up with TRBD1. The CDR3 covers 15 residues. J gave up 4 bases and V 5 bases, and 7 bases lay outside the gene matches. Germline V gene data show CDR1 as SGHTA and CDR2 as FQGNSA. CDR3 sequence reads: CASSRTGTGAYGYTF. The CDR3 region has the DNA TGTGCCAGCAGCCGCACCGGGACAGGGGCCTATGGCTACACCTTC.

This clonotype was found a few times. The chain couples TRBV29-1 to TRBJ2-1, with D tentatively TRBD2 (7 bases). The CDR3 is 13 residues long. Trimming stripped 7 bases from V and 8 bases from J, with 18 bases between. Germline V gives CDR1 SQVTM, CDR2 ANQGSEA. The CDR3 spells CSGRGGWTHEQFF. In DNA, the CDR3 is TGCAGCGGTAGGGGGGGCTGGACGCATGAGCAGTTCTTC.

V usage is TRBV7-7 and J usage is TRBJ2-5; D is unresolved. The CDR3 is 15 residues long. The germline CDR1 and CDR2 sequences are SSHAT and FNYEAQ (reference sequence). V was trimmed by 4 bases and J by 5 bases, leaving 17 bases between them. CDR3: CASSSEVSTWETQYF. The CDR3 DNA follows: TGTGCCAGCAGCTCCGAAGTCAGCACATGGGAGACCCAGTACTTC.

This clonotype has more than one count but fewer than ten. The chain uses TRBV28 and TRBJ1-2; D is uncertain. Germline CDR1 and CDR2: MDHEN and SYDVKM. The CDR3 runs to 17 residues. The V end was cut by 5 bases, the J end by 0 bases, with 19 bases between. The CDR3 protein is CASSLFVKGRANYGYTF. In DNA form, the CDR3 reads TGTGCCAGCAGTCTGTTTGTTAAGGGCCGAGCTAACTATGGCTACACCTTC.

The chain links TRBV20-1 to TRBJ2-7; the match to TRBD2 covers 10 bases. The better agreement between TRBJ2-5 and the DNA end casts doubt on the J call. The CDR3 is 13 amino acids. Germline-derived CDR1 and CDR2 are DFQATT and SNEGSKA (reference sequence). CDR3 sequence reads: CSALSGGPETQYF. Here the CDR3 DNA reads TGCAGTGCACTTAGCGGGGGGCCAGAGACCCAGTACTTC.

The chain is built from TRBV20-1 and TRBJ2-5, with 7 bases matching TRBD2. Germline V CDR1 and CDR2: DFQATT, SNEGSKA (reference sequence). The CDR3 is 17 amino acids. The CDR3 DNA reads TGCAGCCCATCCCCAGTTCCAGCGGGGCTCCCGTGGGAGACCCAGTACTTC. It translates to CSPSPVPAGLPWETQYF.

The CDR3 reads CASSEGQGCGYTF. The DNA for the CDR3 is TGTGCCAGCAGCGAAGGACAGGGGTGTGGCTACACCTTC. The chain employs TRBV3-1 and TRBJ1-2; 9 nucleotides line up with TRBD1. Losses at the gene ends were 5 bases for V and 7 bases for J; bases not matched to a gene: 5. The CDR3 is 13 residues long. Germline V gives CDR1 LGHDT, CDR2 YNNKEL (reference sequence).

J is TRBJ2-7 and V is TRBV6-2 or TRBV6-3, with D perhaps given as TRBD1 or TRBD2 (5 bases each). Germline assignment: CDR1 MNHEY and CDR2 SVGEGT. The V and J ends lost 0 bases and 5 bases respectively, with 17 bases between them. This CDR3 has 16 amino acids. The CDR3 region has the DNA TGTGCCAGCAGTTACTCTTCCGGGACCCCGGCCGACGAGCAGTACTTC. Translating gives CASSYSSGTPADEQYF.

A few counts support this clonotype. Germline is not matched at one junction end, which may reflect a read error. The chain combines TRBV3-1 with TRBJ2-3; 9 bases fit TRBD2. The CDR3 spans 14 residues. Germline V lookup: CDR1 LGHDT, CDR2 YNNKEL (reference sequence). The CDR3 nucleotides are TGTGCCAGCAGCCGGGGGACTAGCACGGATACGCAGTATTTT. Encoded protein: CASSRGTSTDTQYF.

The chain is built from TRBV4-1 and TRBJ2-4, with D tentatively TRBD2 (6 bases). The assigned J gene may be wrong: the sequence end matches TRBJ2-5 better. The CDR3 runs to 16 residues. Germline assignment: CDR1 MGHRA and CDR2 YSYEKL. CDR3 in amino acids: CASSQGLTGDTETQYF. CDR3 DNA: TGCGCCAGCAGCCAAGGGCTAACGGGAGACACGGAGACCCAGTACTTC.

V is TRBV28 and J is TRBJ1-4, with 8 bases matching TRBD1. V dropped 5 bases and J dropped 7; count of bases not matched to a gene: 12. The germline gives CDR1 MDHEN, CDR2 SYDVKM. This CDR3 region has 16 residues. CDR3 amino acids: CASSPHPGQAGEKLFF. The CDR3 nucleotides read TGTGCCAGCAGTCCTCATCCGGGACAGGCGGGTGAAAAACTGTTTTTT. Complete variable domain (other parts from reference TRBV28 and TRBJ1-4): DVKVTQSSRYLVKRTGEKVFLECVQDMDHENMFWYRQDPGLGLRLIYFSYDVKMKEKGDIPEGYSVSREKKERFSLILESASTNQTSMYLCASSPHPGQAGEKLFFGSGTQLSVL.

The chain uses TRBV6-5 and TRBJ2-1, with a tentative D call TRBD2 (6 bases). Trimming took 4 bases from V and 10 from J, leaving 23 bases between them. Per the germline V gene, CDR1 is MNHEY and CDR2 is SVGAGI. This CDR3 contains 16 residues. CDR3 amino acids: CASSLDGGGITREQFF. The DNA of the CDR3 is TGTGCCAGCAGTTTAGACGGTGGGGGGATTACAAGGGAGCAGTTCTTC.

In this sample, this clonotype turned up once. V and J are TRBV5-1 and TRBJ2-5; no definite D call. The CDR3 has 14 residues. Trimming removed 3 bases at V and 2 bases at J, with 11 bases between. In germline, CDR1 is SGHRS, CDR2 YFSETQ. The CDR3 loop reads CASSSPESQETQYF. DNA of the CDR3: TGCGCCAGCAGCTCGCCCGAATCTCAAGAGACCCAGTACTTC.

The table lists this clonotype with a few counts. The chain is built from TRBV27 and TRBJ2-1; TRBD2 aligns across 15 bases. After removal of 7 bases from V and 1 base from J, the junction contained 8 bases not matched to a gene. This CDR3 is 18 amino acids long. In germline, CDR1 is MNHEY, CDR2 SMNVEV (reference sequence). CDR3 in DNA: TGTGCCAGCACATTCTGGACTAGCGGGAGGGTGTCCTACAATGAGCAGTTCTTC. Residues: CASTFWTSGRVSYNEQFF.

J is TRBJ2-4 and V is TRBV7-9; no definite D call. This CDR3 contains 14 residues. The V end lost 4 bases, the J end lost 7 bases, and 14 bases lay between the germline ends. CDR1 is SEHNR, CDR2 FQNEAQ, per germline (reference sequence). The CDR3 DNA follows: TGTGCCAGCAGCTCGGATAAAGAGACTAACATTCAGTACTTC. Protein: CASSSDKETNIQYF.